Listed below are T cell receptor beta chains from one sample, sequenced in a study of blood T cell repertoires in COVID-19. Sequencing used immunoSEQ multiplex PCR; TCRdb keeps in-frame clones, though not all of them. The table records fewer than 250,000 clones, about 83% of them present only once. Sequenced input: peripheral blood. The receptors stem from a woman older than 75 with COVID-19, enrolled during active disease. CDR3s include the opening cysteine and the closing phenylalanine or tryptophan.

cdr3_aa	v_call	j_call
CASSIGRTGPSTNYGYTF	TRBV19	TRBJ1-2
CASSIHRSLLANYGYTF	TRBV19	TRBJ1-2
CASSSHGGVSQPQHF	TRBV7-9	TRBJ1-5
CASSQVGSPLHF	TRBV3-1/TRBV3-2	TRBJ1-6
CASSGQGPSPQHF	TRBV2	TRBJ1-5
CASSVTGSENSPLHF	TRBV6-2/TRBV6-3	TRBJ1-6
CASSIGTGGYGYTF	TRBV7-8	TRBJ1-2
CASSLAGQGDTEAFF	TRBV18	TRBJ1-1
CASSYGQGAGELFF	TRBV18	TRBJ2-2
CAWSPLDRGNEKLFF	TRBV30	TRBJ1-4
CASSQAGLGAKAFF	TRBV4-1	TRBJ1-1
CASSPRAGGPNEQFF	TRBV2	TRBJ2-1
CASSGGGQTSTDTQYF	TRBV2	TRBJ2-3
CASSFNRGRDNYGYTF	TRBV7-2	TRBJ1-2
CAWSVMGGTGGYTF	TRBV30	TRBJ1-2
CASSFQGDPSYNEQFF	TRBV19	TRBJ2-1
CASSPLSGGGPYEQYF	TRBV18	TRBJ2-7